Listed below are T cell receptor beta chains from one sample, sequenced in a study of blood T cell repertoires in COVID-19. Sequencing used immunoSEQ multiplex PCR; TCRdb keeps in-frame clones, though not all of them. The sample shows hundreds of thousands of clones, 75% to 90% of them seen only once. The specimen sequenced was PBMCs or T cells enriched from blood (not recorded which). The origin of the receptors is a man in his forties or fifties who had recovered from COVID-19. CDR3s include the opening cysteine and the closing phenylalanine or tryptophan. D genes are given only for firm matches. Only part of the rows carry a size: once, few, many, or a class if the clone is expanded.

TRBD2	TRBV18	-	TRBJ2-6	CASSPQGLAGTSGANVLTF	TGTGCCAGCTCACCACAGGGACTAGCGGGAACCTCTGGGGCCAACGTCCTGACTTTC
TRBD2	TRBV4-2	many	TRBJ2-2	CASSQEGARGGTGELFF	TGTGCCAGCAGCCAAGAAGGGGCTCGCGGGGGCACCGGGGAGCTGTTTTTT
-	TRBV14	-	TRBJ2-1	CASSQEAGSYNEQFF	TGTGCCAGCAGCCAAGAAGCGGGTTCTTACAATGAGCAGTTCTTC
TRBD2	TRBV27	once	TRBJ2-2	CASSLLAGGVTGELFF	TGTGCCAGCAGTTTACTAGCGGGAGGTGTCACCGGGGAGCTGTTTTTT
TRBD1	TRBV30	-	TRBJ1-2	CAWRPRDRADGYTF	TGTGCCTGGCGCCCCAGGGACAGGGCTGACGGCTACACCTTC
-	TRBV18	-	TRBJ1-3	CASSPERNTIYF	TGTGCCAGCTCACCTGAGCGAAACACCATATATTTT
TRBD2	TRBV29-1	-	TRBJ2-1	CSVEGSSGEQFF	TGCAGCGTTGAAGGTTCTAGCGGTGAGCAGTTCTTC
TRBD1	TRBV7-9	-	TRBJ1-2	CASSSRDRPHYGYTF	TGTGCCAGCAGCTCGCGGGACAGGCCTCACTATGGCTACACCTTC
TRBD2	TRBV14	-	TRBJ2-7	CASSPPGRDEQYF	TGTGCCAGCAGCCCACCCGGGAGGGACGAGCAGTACTTC
-	TRBV9	-	TRBJ2-1	CASSVEDSLDSYNEQFF	TGTGCCAGCAGCGTAGAGGACAGCCTCGACTCCTACAATGAGCAGTTCTTC
-	TRBV5-6	-	TRBJ1-5	CASSLQDQPQHF	TGTGCCAGCAGCTTGCAGGATCAGCCCCAGCATTTT
-	TRBV5-1	-	TRBJ2-1	CASSQRQSPGEQFF	TGCGCCAGCAGCCAGAGACAGTCCCCCGGTGAGCAGTTCTTC
-	TRBV3-1/TRBV3-2	-	TRBJ2-2	CASSQDPSTGELFF	TGTGCCAGCAGCCAAGATCCGAGCACCGGGGAGCTGTTTTTT
-	TRBV7-8	once	TRBJ1-2	CASSLGQNYGYTF	TGTGCCAGCAGCTTAGGACAGAACTATGGCTACACCTTC
-	TRBV4-2	many	TRBJ2-6	CASSQGLDSGANVLTF	TGTGCCAGCAGCCAAGGACTAGACTCTGGGGCCAACGTCCTGACTTTC
-	TRBV29-1	-	TRBJ2-1	CSVEGRGLGFF	TGCAGCGTTGAGGGTAGGGGATTAGGCTTCTTC
TRBD1	TRBV4-1	-	TRBJ1-5	CASSSSGGTNQPQHF	TGCGCCAGCAGCTCTTCAGGGGGAACCAATCAGCCCCAGCATTTT
-	TRBV5-5	-	TRBJ2-1	CASIDPGLGTNEQFF	TGTGCCAGCATCGACCCGGGACTCGGGACCAATGAGCAGTTCTTC
-	TRBV19	-	TRBJ1-3	CASSILHPFAGRRRNTIYF	TGTGCCAGTAGTATATTACACCCTTTTGCAGGTCGTAGACGAAACACCATATATTTT
-	TRBV21-1	-	TRBJ1-2	CASRPTPYGYTF	TGTGCCAGCAGGCCTACCCCCTATGGCTACACCTTC
-	TRBV11-3	-	TRBJ2-3	CASSLVYSSTDTQYF	TGTGCCAGCAGCTTAGTTTACTCTTCCACAGATACGCAGTATTTT
TRBD1	TRBV25-1	-	TRBJ2-1	CASSAGQGRVHDEQFF	TGTGCCAGCAGTGCCGGACAGGGGAGGGTGCACGATGAGCAGTTCTTC
-	TRBV4-3	-	TRBJ2-3	CASSQEPGQPSTDTQYF	TGCGCCAGCAGCCAAGAGCCGGGACAACCCAGCACAGATACGCAGTATTTT
-	TRBV7-2	-	TRBJ1-2	CASSRTDGYTF	TGTGCCAGCAGCCGAACAGATGGCTACACCTTC
-	TRBV19	once	TRBJ1-5	CASSTGTIGNQPQHF	TGTGCCAGTAGTACCGGGACAATCGGCAATCAGCCCCAGCATTTT
-	TRBV7-2	-	TRBJ1-4	CASSPPLREKLFF	TGTGCCAGCAGCCCTCCACTAAGGGAAAAACTGTTTTTT
TRBD2	TRBV5-1	-	TRBJ2-1	CASSLAGLAGYNEQFF	TGCGCCAGCAGCTTGGCGGGGCTAGCGGGGTACAATGAGCAGTTCTTC
TRBD2	TRBV7-8	-	TRBJ2-4	CASSLGLAGRVNIQYF	TGTGCCAGCAGCTTAGGGCTAGCGGGAAGGGTAAACATTCAGTACTTC
TRBD1	TRBV5-4	-	TRBJ2-7	CASRADRAYEQYF	TGTGCCAGCAGAGCGGACAGGGCGTACGAGCAGTACTTC
TRBD1	TRBV10-3	-	TRBJ1-1	CATGTGGRYTEAFF	TGTGCCACAGGGACAGGGGGCCGATACACTGAAGCTTTCTTT
-	TRBV13	-	TRBJ2-5	CASSRTPRQETQYF	TGTGCCAGCAGCCGGACTCCCCGACAAGAGACCCAGTACTTC
-	TRBV9	-	TRBJ2-7	CASSPQEQTYEQYF	TGTGCCAGCAGCCCCCAGGAACAAACGTACGAGCAGTACTTC